This TCR beta chain originates from a study of OX40 agonist ivuxolimab in advanced cancers. Findings and limits, study-wide: Among some nonresponders, normalized T-cell clonal expansion was also low.

About this clone itself: Its antigen remains unidentified.

Some clones are missing from TCRdb's copy, which holds only in-frame ones; the method was immunoSEQ multiplex PCR. The table lists about 45,000 clones, 65% to 90% of them singletons. Trimming cost V 4 bases and J 5 bases; bases outside gene matches: 10. The germline CDR1 and CDR2 sequences are SGHAT and FQNNGV. CDR3 length: 16 amino acids. The specimen comprised CD4+ or CD8+ T cells sorted from blood, sampled in a trial of the OX40 agonist ivuxolimab. The TCR was taken from an adult with an advanced solid tumor such as melanoma, head and neck, liver or kidney cancer. The chain uses TRBV11-2 and TRBJ2-7; 11 bases are a match to TRBD2. CDR3 sequence reads: CASSSGLLAGDHEQYF. In DNA, the CDR3 is TGTGCCAGCAGCTCGGGCCTACTAGCGGGGGATCACGAGCAGTACTTC.